This T cell receptor beta chain was retrieved from a study of post-analysis software for immune sequencing data. Study outcomes and limitations: Roughly 5 TRBV segments, TRBV5-6, TRBV5-1 and TRBV20-1 among them, were found more frequent in patients than controls.

Germline lookup yields CDR1 MNHNS and CDR2 SASEGT. Trimming removed 8 bases from V and 2 bases from J, with 13 bases in between. The CDR3 has 15 amino acids. Presence of unique molecular identifiers characterized the TCR beta cDNA libraries. TCRdb fed the PCR reads into MiXCR, producing one record per CDR3 protein. Among 150,000 to 200,000 distinct CDR3 sequences listed, approximately 35% were seen once. Of note for this clonotype: Its antigen remains unidentified.

The clonotype was recovered from a girl under 18 with multiple sclerosis. The rearrangement links TRBV6-1 to TRBJ1-6, with TRBD1 as a possible D gene (5 bases). The sample here was blood, taken after autologous hematopoietic stem cell transplantation. In DNA form, the CDR3 reads TGTGCCAGCGATACATCAGGGCCCTATAATTCACCCCTCCACTTT. This encodes CASDTSGPYNSPLHF.